This TCR beta chain stems from a study of blood T cell repertoires in COVID-19. Study-wide context: COVID-19 samples, acute and convalescent, were from the United States, Italy and Spain.

Libraries were prepared by immunoSEQ multiplex PCR; TCRdb keeps only in-frame clonotypes and omits some of them. This table has around 140,000 clones, around nine tenths appearing once. The material sequenced was peripheral blood. The sequence was obtained from a man aged 65-85 years with active COVID-19.

The CDR3 bases are TGTGCCAGTAACACCGGGACAGGGGGCCTAGAAGAGACCCAGTACTTC. As protein: CASNTGTGGLEETQYF. The V and J genes are TRBV5-8 and TRBJ2-5, with 12 nucleotides matching TRBD1. The CDR3 extends over 16 amino acids. CDR1 and CDR2 from the germline V gene are SGHTS and YDEGEE. Losses at the gene ends were 8 bases for V and 3 bases for J; bases not matched to a gene: 11.